Below, one TCR beta chain is given with its context. The antigen this receptor binds is unknown. It has no much larger one-base neighbor in the sample; base qualities were not kept. This entry is derived from a study of blood T cell repertoires in COVID-19 (dated by TCRdb to the early 2020s). The study in broad terms: Collaborator samples came from the United States, Italy and Spain and covered acute and convalescent phases of COVID-19. The repertoires were released in a freely available public database intended as a resource for research on the immune response to SARS-CoV-2. Samples were obtained from the ongoing ImmuneRACE study (first 160 participants) and from about 1,300 subjects provided by 6 global collaborators. Where available, HLA class I and class II types were taken from metadata supplied by the sample provider and were not determined by assay-based typing. Sample metadata almost always included a de-identified subject ID, COVID-19 status, age in years and sex. The prospective study material was composed of cDNA or gDNA derived from T cells, B-cell-depleted T cells, or PBMCs. Deeply sampled blood TCRbeta repertoires from subjects exposed to, actively infected with, or recovered from COVID-19 were included in the dataset. Summary of the overall study and its limitations: The amount of clinical and demographic metadata varied by source and participant and was provided uncurated.

Each collaborating institution followed its own protocols to collect whole blood in K2EDTA tubes. For TCRbeta analysis, collaborators shipped samples in one of three forms: frozen whole blood, isolated PBMCs, or DNA extracted from either of those sample types. TCRbeta CDR3 regions were amplified from genomic DNA using the immunoSEQ Assay, a bias-controlled multiplex PCR. On the study's bioinformatics: Within the assay, amplification of reference gene primers was used to estimate how many nucleated cells each sample contained. To quantify the absolute abundance of each unique TCRbeta CDR3 rearrangement, sequence reads were collapsed and filtered. For each sample, productive Simpson clonality was calculated as the square root of Simpson's diversity index over productive rearrangements. TCRdb provides this immuneACCESS table in a form limited to in-frame rearrangements. Some clones are lacking; in checked studies, under half of them reflect an unresolved V gene, and why the rest are absent is not known. The DNA gave D and trimming, while V, J and clone size come from that table. For this sample the table gives fewer than 350,000 clones, of which roughly 79% were detected only once. In total, the top ten clones hold around 3% of the sample.

Cut back by 4 bases and 12 bases, the V and J ends lie 10 bases apart. CDR1 LGHDT and CDR2 YNNKEL are derived from the germline V gene (reference sequence). The CDR3 measures 11 amino acids from cysteine to phenylalanine. Here the CDR3 DNA is all that survives: 33 bases in frame from base 1. The sequencing input was peripheral blood. Recombination joined TRBV3-1 (or the pseudogene TRBV3-2) with TRBJ2-1; a tentative D call is TRBD2 (6 bases match). The TCR originated in a woman aged 60-75 years with active or convalescent COVID-19. The DNA is as follows: TGTGCCAGCAGCCTAGGGACTCTGCAGTTCTTC. Its coded protein is CASSLGTLQFF.